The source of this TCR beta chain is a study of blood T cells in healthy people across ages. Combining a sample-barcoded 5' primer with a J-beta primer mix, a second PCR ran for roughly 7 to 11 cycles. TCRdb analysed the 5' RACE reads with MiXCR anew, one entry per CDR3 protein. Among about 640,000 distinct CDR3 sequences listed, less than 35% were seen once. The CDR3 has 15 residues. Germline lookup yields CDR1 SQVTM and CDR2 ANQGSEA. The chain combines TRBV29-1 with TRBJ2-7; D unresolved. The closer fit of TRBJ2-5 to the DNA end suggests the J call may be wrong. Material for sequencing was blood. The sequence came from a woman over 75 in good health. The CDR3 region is CSVEGGGWVQETQYF. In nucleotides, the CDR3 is TGCAGCGTTGAAGGAGGCGGATGGGTTCAAGAGACCCAGTACTTC.